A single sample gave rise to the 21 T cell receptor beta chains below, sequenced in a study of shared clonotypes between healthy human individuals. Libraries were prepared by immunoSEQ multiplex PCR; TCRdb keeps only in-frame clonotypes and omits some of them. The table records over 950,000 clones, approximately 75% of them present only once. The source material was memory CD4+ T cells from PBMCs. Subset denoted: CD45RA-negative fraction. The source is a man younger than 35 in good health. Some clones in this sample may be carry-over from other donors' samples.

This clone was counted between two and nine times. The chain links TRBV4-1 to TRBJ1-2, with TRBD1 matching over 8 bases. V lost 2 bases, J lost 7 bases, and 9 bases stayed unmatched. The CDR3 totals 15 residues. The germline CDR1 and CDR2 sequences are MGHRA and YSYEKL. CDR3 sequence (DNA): TGCGCCAGCAGCCAACTTGCCAGGGGGCGGTTTGGCTACACCTTC. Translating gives CASSQLARGRFGYTF.

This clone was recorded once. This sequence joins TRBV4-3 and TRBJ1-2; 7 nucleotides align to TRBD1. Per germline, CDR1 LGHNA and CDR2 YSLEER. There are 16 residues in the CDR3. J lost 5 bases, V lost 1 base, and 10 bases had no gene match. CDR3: CASSQVTAGGRYGYTF. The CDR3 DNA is TGCGCCAGCAGCCAAGTAACGGCAGGGGGAAGGTATGGCTACACCTTC.

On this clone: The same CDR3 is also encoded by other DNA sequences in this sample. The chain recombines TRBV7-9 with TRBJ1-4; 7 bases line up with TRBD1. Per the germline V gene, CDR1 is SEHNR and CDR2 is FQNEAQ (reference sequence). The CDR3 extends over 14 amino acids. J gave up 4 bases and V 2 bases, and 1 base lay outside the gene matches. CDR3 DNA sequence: TGTGCCAGCAGCTTACGACAGGGTAATGAAAAACTGTTTTTT. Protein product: CASSLRQGNEKLFF. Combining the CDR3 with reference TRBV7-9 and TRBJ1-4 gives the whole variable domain DTGVSQNPRHKITKRGQNVTFRCDPISEHNRLYWYRQTLGQGPEFLTYFQNEAQLEKSRLLSDRFSAERPKGSFSTLEIQRTEQGDSAMYLCASSLRQGNEKLFFGSGTQLSVL.

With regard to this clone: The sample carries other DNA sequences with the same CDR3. Here the CDR3 DNA reads TGTGCCAGCAGCTTAGTCAGGGGCGGCGAGCAGTACTTC. This gives the protein CASSLVRGGEQYF. The chain combines TRBV11-2 with TRBJ2-7, with D tentatively TRBD1 (6 bases). V was shortened by 1 base and J by 6 bases, with 10 bases between the two germline ends. Germline V CDR1 and CDR2: SGHAT, FQNNGV. The CDR3 runs to 13 residues.

Here the CDR3 reads CASSLAGSNMNTEAFF. CDR3 DNA sequence: TGTGCCAGCAGCTTAGCAGGGTCAAATATGAACACTGAAGCTTTCTTT. The V and J genes are TRBV7-9 and TRBJ1-1; no firm D call. The germline V gene encodes CDR1 SEHNR and CDR2 FQNEAQ (reference sequence). V was shortened by 0 bases and J by 0 bases, with 11 bases between the two germline ends. There are 16 residues in the CDR3. Using reference TRBV7-9 and TRBJ1-1 for the parts outside the CDR3, the full variable domain is DTGVSQNPRHKITKRGQNVTFRCDPISEHNRLYWYRQTLGQGPEFLTYFQNEAQLEKSRLLSDRFSAERPKGSFSTLEIQRTEQGDSAMYLCASSLAGSNMNTEAFFGQGTRLTVV.

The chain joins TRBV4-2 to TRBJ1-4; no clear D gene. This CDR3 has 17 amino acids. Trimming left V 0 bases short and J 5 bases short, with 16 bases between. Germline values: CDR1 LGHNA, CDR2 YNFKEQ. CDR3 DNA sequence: TGTGCCAGCAGCCAAGACCCCCAGGACGGACCAAATGAAAAACTGTTTTTT. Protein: CASSQDPQDGPNEKLFF.

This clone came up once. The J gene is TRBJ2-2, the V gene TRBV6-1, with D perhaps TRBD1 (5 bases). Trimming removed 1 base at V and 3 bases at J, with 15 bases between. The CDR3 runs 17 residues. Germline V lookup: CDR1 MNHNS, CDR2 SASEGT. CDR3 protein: CASSEVGGAWDTGELFF. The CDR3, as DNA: TGTGCCAGCAGTGAAGTAGGTGGGGCCTGGGACACCGGGGAGCTGTTTTTT.

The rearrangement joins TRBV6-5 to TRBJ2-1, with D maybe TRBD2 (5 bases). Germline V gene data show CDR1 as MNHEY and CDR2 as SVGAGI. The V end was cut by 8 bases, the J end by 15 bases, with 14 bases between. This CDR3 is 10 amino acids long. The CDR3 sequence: CASGSLPPFF. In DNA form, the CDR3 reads TGTGCCAGCGGGAGCTTGCCCCCGTTCTTC.

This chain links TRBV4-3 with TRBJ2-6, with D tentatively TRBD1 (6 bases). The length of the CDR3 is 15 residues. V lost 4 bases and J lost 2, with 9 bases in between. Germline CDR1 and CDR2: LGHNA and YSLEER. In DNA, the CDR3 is TGCGCCAGCAGCCGGACAGTGACTGGGGCCAACGTCCTGACTTTC. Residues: CASSRTVTGANVLTF.

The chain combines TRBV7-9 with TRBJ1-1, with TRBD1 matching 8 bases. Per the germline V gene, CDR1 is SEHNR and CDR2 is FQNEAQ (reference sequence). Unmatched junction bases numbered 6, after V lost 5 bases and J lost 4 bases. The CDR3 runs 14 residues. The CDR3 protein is CASSPQGGSTEAFF. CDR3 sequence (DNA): TGTGCCAGCAGCCCACAGGGGGGGAGCACTGAAGCTTTCTTT.

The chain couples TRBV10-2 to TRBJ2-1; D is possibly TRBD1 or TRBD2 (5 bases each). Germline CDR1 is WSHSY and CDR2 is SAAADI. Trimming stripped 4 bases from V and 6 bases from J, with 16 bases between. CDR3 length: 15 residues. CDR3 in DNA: TGCGCCAGCAGTGGGGGCCCGGGACGTCCCAATGAGCAGTTCTTC. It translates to CASSGGPGRPNEQFF.

The CDR3 is CASSGPREGRDTIYF. CDR3 in DNA: TGTGCCAGCAGTGGGCCCCGAGAGGGGAGAGACACCATATATTTT. The chain links TRBV6-6 to TRBJ1-3; tentatively, D is TRBD1 (5 bases). This CDR3 comprises 15 residues. Germline V gene lookup returns CDR1 MNHNY and CDR2 SVGAGI (reference sequence). Trimming shortened V by 5 bases and J by 8 bases, and 19 bases separated the two germline ends.

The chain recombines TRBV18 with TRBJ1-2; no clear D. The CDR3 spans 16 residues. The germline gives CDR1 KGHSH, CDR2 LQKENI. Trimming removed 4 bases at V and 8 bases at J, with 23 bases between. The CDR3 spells CASSLQAQASGEGYTF. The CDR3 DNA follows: TGTGCCAGCTCACTCCAGGCCCAGGCCTCCGGAGAGGGCTACACCTTC.

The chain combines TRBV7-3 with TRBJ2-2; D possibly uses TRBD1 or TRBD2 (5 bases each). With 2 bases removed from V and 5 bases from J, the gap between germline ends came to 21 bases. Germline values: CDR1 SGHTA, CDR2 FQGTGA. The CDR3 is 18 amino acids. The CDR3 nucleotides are TGTGCCAGCAGCTTAGAGCCACCCGGGACCCAAGGAACCGGGGAGCTGTTTTTT. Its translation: CASSLEPPGTQGTGELFF.

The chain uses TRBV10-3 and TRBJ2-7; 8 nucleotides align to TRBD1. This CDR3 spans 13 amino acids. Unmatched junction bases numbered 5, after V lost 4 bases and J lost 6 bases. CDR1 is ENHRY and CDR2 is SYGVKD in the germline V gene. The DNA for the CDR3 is TGTGCCATCAGTGTGGACAGGGCTGGCGAGCAGTACTTC. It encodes CAISVDRAGEQYF.

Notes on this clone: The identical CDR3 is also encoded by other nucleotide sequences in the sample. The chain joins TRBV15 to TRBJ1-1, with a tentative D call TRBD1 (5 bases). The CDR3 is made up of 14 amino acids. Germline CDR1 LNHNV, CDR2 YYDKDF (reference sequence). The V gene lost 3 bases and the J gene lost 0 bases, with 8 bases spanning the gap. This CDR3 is CATSRGRMNTEAFF. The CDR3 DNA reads TGTGCCACCAGCAGGGGACGGATGAACACTGAAGCTTTCTTT. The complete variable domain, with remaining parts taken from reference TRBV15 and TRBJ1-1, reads DAMVIQNPRYQVTQFGKPVTLSCSQTLNHNVMYWYQQKSSQAPKLLFHYYDKDFNNEADTPDNFQSRRPNTSFCFLDIRSPGLGDTAMYLCATSRGRMNTEAFFGQGTRLTVV.

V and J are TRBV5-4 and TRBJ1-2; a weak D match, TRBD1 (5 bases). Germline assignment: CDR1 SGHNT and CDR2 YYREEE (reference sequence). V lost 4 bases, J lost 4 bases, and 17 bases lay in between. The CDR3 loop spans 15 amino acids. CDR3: CASSRRERGSYGYTF. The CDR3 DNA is TGTGCCAGCAGCCGCAGGGAACGCGGAAGCTATGGCTACACCTTC.

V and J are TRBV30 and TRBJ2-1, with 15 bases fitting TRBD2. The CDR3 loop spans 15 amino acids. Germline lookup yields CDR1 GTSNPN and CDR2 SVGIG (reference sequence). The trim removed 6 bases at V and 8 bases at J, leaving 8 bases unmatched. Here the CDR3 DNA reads TGTGCCTGCAGGACTAGCGGGAGGGATCATTATGAGCAGTTCTTC. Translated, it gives CACRTSGRDHYEQFF.

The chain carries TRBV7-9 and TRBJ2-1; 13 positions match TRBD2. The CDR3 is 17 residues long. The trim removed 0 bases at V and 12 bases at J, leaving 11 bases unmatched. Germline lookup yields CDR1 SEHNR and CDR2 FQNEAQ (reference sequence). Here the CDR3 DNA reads TGTGCCAGCAGCTTAGCGGTGTGGACTAGCGGGGGCCGCGGGCAGTTCTTC. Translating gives CASSLAVWTSGGRGQFF.

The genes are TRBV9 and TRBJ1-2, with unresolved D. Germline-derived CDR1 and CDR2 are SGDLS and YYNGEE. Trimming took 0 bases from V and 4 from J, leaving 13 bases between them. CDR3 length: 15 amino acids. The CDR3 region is CASSVGVRLSYGYTF. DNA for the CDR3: TGTGCCAGCAGCGTAGGAGTCAGACTTAGCTATGGCTACACCTTC.

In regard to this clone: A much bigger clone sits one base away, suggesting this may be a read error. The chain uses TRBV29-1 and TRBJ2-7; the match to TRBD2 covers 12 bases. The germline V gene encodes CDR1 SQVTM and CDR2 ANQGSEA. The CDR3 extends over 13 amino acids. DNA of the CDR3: TGCAGCGTTGCGGGACTAGCGGGCTACAAGCAGTACTTC. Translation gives CSVAGLAGYKQYF.